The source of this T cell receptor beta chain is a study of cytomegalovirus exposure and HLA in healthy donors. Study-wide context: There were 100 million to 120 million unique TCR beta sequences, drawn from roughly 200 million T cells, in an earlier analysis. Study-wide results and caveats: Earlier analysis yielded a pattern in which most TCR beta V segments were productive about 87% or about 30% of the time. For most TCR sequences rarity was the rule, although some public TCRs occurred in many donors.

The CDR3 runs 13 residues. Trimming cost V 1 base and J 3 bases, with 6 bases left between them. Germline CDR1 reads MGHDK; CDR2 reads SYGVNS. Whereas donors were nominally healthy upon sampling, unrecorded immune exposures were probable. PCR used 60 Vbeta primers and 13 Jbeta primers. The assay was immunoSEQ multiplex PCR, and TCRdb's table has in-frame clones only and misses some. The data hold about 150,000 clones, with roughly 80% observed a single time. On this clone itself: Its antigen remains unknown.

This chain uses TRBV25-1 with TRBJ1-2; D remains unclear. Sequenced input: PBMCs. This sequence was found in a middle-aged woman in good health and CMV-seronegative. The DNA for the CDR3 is TGTGCCAGCAGTGAATCCCGAGACTATGGCTACACCTTC. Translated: CASSESRDYGYTF.